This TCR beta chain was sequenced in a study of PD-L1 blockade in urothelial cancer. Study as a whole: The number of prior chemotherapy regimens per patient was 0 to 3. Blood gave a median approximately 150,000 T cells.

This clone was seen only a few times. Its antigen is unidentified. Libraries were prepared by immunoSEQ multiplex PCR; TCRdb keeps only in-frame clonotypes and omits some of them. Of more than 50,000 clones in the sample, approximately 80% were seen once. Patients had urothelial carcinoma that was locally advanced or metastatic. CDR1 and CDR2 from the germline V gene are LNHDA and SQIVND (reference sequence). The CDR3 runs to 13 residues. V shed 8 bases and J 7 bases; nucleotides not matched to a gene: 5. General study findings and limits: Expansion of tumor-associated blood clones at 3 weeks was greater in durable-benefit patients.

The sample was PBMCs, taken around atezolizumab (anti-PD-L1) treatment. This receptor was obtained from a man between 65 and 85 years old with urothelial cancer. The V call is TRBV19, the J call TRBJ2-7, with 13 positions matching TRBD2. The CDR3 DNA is TGTGCCAGTGGGGGACTAGCGGGACCGGAGCAGTACTTC. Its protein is CASGGLAGPEQYF.